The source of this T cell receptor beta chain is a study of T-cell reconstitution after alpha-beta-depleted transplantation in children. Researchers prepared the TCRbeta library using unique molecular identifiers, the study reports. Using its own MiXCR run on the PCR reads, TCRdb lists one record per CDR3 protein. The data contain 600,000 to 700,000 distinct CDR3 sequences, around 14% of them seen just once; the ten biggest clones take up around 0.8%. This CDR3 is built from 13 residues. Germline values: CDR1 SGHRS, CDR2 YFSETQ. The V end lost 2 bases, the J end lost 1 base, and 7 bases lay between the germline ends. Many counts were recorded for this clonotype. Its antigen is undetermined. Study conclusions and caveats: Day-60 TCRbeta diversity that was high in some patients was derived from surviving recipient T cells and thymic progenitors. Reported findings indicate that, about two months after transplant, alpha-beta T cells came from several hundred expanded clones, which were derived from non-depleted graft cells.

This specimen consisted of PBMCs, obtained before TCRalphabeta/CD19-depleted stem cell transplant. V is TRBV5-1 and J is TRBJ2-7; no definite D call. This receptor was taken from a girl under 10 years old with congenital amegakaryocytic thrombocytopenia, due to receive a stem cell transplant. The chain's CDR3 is CASSFYGSYEQYF. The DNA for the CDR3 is TGCGCCAGCAGCTTTTATGGGTCCTACGAGCAGTACTTC.